This is a list of T cell receptor beta chains from one sample in a study of blood T cell repertoires in COVID-19. Data came from immunoSEQ multiplex PCR; TCRdb stores just in-frame clones and leaves some out. This sample has 300,000 to 350,000 clones, with around nine tenths found just once. The sequenced sample was peripheral blood. Receptor source: a woman in her twenties or thirties with COVID-19, enrolled during active disease. CDR3s include the opening cysteine and the closing phenylalanine or tryptophan. Fields, in order: CDR3 DNA, CDR3 protein, D gene, CDR3 length, clone size, J gene, V gene. The D gene is left open where the match is weak. A row's size may be missing; if present it is once, few, many or a size class.

CDR3nt: TGTGCCAGCAGCTCCACATTGAACACTGAAGCTTTCTTT
CDR3aa: CASSSTLNTEAFF
d_gene: NA
len: 13
abundance: NA
j_gene: TRBJ1-1
v_gene: TRBV11-3

CDR3nt: TGTGCCAGCAGCACCCGCCGGGACAGGGGATACACTGAAGCTTTCTTT
CDR3aa: CASSTRRDRGYTEAFF
d_gene: TRBD1
len: 16
abundance: NA
j_gene: TRBJ1-1
v_gene: TRBV7-2

CDR3nt: TGCGCCAGCAGCTTGGGGCAGGCGAACACTGAAGCTTTCTTT
CDR3aa: CASSLGQANTEAFF
d_gene: NA
len: 14
abundance: once
j_gene: TRBJ1-1
v_gene: TRBV5-1

CDR3nt: TGTGCCAGCAGCGTAGCGGGGGGGCTTGGCTATGGCTACACCTTC
CDR3aa: CASSVAGGLGYGYTF
d_gene: NA
len: 15
abundance: NA
j_gene: TRBJ1-2
v_gene: TRBV9

CDR3nt: TGTGCCAGCAGCATCGGGGGGCGGAACACTGAAGCTTTCTTT
CDR3aa: CASSIGGRNTEAFF
d_gene: NA
len: 14
abundance: NA
j_gene: TRBJ1-1
v_gene: TRBV5-4

CDR3nt: TGTGCCAGCAGCCAGGGACTAGCGCGCATCAATGAGCAGTTCTTC
CDR3aa: CASSQGLARINEQFF
d_gene: TRBD2
len: 15
abundance: NA
j_gene: TRBJ2-1
v_gene: TRBV11-1

CDR3nt: TGTGCCAGCAGCTCGAAGGGGGTGGGGCAGAGCTCCTACAATGAGCAGTTCTTC
CDR3aa: CASSSKGVGQSSYNEQFF
d_gene: NA
len: 18
abundance: NA
j_gene: TRBJ2-1
v_gene: TRBV7-6

CDR3nt: TGTGCCAGCAGCTTGGAAGCGAATACCTACGAGCAGTACTTC
CDR3aa: CASSLEANTYEQYF
d_gene: NA
len: 14
abundance: NA
j_gene: TRBJ2-7
v_gene: TRBV5-4

CDR3nt: TGTGCCAGTAGTATTGGGACTAGCGTAGTCTACGAGCAGTACTTC
CDR3aa: CASSIGTSVVYEQYF
d_gene: TRBD2
len: 15
abundance: few
j_gene: TRBJ2-7
v_gene: TRBV19

CDR3nt: TGTGCCAGTAGTCCAGCCTCATCGCAGGACTATAATGAAAAACTGTTTTTT
CDR3aa: CASSPASSQDYNEKLFF
d_gene: NA
len: 17
abundance: NA
j_gene: TRBJ1-4
v_gene: TRBV19

CDR3nt: TGTGCCAGCAGCGGGACTGACAGCTCTGGAAACACCATATATTTT
CDR3aa: CASSGTDSSGNTIYF
d_gene: NA
len: 15
abundance: few
j_gene: TRBJ1-3
v_gene: TRBV7-9

CDR3nt: TGTGCCTGGACGGGACTAGCGAGCGAGACCCAGTACTTC
CDR3aa: CAWTGLASETQYF
d_gene: TRBD2
len: 13
abundance: NA
j_gene: TRBJ2-5
v_gene: TRBV30

CDR3nt: TGTGCCAGCAGCTTAGTCACATCGGGGAACACTGAAGCTTTCTTT
CDR3aa: CASSLVTSGNTEAFF
d_gene: NA
len: 15
abundance: few
j_gene: TRBJ1-1
v_gene: TRBV7-8

CDR3nt: TGTGCCAGCAGCTTAAGTTCCGATGGTGCCAGGCTCCACTTT
CDR3aa: CASSLSSDGARLHF
d_gene: NA
len: 14
abundance: NA
j_gene: TRBJ1-6
v_gene: TRBV11-2

CDR3nt: TGCGCCAGCAGCCTAGGACTAGTAAACACCGGGGAGCTGTTTTTT
CDR3aa: CASSLGLVNTGELFF
d_gene: TRBD2
len: 15
abundance: NA
j_gene: TRBJ2-2
v_gene: TRBV4-1

CDR3nt: TGTGCCAGCAGCACAGGGGACTATAATTCACCCCTCCACTTT
CDR3aa: CASSTGDYNSPLHF
d_gene: TRBD1
len: 14
abundance: NA
j_gene: TRBJ1-6
v_gene: TRBV7-9

CDR3nt: TGTGCCAGCAGCTTGACGGGGGTCTACGAGCAGTACTTC
CDR3aa: CASSLTGVYEQYF
d_gene: NA
len: 13
abundance: NA
j_gene: TRBJ2-7
v_gene: TRBV5-5

CDR3nt: TGCGCCAGCAGCTTGGGAAGGACAGGGATGAACACTGAAGCTTTCTTT
CDR3aa: CASSLGRTGMNTEAFF
d_gene: TRBD1
len: 16
abundance: NA
j_gene: TRBJ1-1
v_gene: TRBV5-1

CDR3nt: TGTGCCAGCAGCGCTAGCGGGGCAGCGGTCAATGAGCAGTTCTTC
CDR3aa: CASSASGAAVNEQFF
d_gene: TRBD2
len: 15
abundance: NA
j_gene: TRBJ2-1
v_gene: TRBV7-3

CDR3nt: TGTGCCAGCAGCTCCGGGACAGACGATTATAATTCACCCCTCCACTTT
CDR3aa: CASSSGTDDYNSPLHF
d_gene: TRBD1
len: 16
abundance: NA
j_gene: TRBJ1-6
v_gene: TRBV7-9

CDR3nt: TGTGCCTGGGAAATTCAGGGAAGGGGCGGCTACACCTTC
CDR3aa: CAWEIQGRGGYTF
d_gene: NA
len: 13
abundance: few
j_gene: TRBJ1-2
v_gene: TRBV30

CDR3nt: TGTGCCAGCAGCCAAACACAGGGCAGGAGCAACACCGGGGAGCTGTTTTTT
CDR3aa: CASSQTQGRSNTGELFF
d_gene: NA
len: 17
abundance: NA
j_gene: TRBJ2-2
v_gene: TRBV3-1/TRBV3-2

CDR3nt: TGTGCCAGCAGTTTATGGACCAACAGGGAACAAGAGACCCAGTACTTC
CDR3aa: CASSLWTNREQETQYF
d_gene: NA
len: 16
abundance: NA
j_gene: TRBJ2-5
v_gene: TRBV28